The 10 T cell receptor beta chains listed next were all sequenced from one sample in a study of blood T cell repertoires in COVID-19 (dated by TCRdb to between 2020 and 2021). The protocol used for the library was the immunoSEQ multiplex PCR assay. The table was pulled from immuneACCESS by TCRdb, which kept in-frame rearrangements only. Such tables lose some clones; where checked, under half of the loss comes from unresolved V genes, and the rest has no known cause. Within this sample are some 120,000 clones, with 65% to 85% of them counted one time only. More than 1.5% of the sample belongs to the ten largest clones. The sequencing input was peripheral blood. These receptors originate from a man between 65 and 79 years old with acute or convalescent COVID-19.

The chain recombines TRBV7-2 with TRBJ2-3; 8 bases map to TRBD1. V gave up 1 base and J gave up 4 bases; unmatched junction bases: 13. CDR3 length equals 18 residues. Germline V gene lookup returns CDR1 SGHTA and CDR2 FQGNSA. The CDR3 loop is CASSLVAGRGRMADTQYF. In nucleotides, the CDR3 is TGTGCCAGCAGCTTAGTGGCGGGCAGGGGGCGCATGGCAGATACGCAGTATTTT.

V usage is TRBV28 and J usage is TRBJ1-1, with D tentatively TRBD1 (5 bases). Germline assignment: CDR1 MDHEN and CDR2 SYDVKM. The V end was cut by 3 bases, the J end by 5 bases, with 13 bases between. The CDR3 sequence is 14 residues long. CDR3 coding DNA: TGTGCCAGCAGTTTGGGACTCAGAGGAACTGAAGCTTTCTTT. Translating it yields CASSLGLRGTEAFF. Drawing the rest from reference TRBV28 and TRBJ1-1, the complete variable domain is DVKVTQSSRYLVKRTGEKVFLECVQDMDHENMFWYRQDPGLGLRLIYFSYDVKMKEKGDIPEGYSVSREKKERFSLILESASTNQTSMYLCASSLGLRGTEAFFGQGTRLTVV.

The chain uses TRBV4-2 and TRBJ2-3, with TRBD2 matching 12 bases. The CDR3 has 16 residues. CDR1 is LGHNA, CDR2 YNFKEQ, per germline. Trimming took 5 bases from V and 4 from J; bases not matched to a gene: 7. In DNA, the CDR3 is TGTGCCAGCAGCGGACCTAGCGGGGGGGCAGCAGATACGCAGTATTTT. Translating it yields CASSGPSGGAADTQYF.

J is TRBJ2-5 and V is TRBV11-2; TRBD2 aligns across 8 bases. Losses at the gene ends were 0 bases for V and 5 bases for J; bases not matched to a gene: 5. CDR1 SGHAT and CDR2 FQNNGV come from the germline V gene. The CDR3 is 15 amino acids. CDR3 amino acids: CASSLDRGGRETQYF. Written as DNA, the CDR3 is TGTGCCAGCAGCTTAGACCGGGGGGGCCGTGAGACCCAGTACTTC.

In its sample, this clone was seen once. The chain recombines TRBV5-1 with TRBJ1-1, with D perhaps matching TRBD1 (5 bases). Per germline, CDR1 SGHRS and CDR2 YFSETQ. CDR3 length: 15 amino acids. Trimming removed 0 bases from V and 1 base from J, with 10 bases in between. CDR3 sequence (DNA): TGCGCCAGCAGCTTGGAAGCCCAGGGGAACACTGAAGCTTTCTTT. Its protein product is CASSLEAQGNTEAFF.

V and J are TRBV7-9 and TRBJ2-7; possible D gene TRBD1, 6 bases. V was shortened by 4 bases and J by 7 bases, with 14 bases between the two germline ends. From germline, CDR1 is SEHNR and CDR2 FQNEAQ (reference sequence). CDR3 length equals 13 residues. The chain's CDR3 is CASSSRTVWEQYF. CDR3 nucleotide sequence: TGTGCCAGCAGCTCCCGGACAGTCTGGGAGCAGTACTTC.

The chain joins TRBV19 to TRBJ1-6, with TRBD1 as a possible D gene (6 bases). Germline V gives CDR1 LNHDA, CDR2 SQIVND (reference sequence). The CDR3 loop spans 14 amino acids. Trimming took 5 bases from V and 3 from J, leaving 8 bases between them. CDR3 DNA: TGTGCCAGTAGTGCACAGGGCTATAATTCACCCCTCCACTTT. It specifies CASSAQGYNSPLHF.

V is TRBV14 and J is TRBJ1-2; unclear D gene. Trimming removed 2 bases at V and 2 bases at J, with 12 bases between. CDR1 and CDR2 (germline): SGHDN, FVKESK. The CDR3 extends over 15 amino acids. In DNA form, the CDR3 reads TGTGCCAGCAGCCAAAAGATGTCAGGAAACTATGGCTACACCTTC. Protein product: CASSQKMSGNYGYTF.

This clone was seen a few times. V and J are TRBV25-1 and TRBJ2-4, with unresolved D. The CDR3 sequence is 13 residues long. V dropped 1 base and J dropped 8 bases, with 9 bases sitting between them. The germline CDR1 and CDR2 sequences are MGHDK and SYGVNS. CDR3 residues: CASSEWASDIQYF. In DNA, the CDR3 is TGTGCCAGCAGTGAATGGGCCAGTGACATTCAGTACTTC.

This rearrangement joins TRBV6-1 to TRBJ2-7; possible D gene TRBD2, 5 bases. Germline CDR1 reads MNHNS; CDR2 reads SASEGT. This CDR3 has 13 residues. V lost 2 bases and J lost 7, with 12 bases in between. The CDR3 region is CASSETLQREQYF. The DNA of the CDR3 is TGTGCCAGCAGTGAAACTCTCCAGCGGGAGCAGTACTTC.